These 16 T cell receptor beta chains were sequenced from one sample in a study of response to subunit inactivated influenza vaccine. Via MiXCR, TCRdb re-called the RT-PCR reads, giving one row per CDR3 protein. The table shows around 190,000 distinct CDR3 sequences, with about 9% occurring only once. The sample was non-naive T cells sorted from PBMCs, taken on the day of vaccination. The receptors were gathered from a man between 50 and 59 years old who received an inactivated influenza vaccine.

The V call is TRBV20-1, the J call TRBJ2-2; possibly TRBD2 for D (6 bases). This CDR3 is built from 16 residues. The ends were cut back, 3 bases at V and 4 bases at J, with 18 bases in the middle. Germline V gene sequence: CDR1 DFQATT, CDR2 SNEGSKA (reference sequence). This CDR3 reads CSASGSPERSTGELFF. The CDR3 nucleotides read TGCAGTGCTAGCGGGAGTCCCGAAAGGAGCACCGGGGAGCTGTTTTTT.

The chain employs TRBV28 and TRBJ2-7; D gene unclear. Germline CDR1 and CDR2: MDHEN and SYDVKM. Trimming took 5 bases from V and 0 from J, leaving 8 bases between them. The CDR3 extends over 13 amino acids. The CDR3 bases are TGTGCCAGCAGTGAAACCCCCTCCTACGAGCAGTACTTC. Residues: CASSETPSYEQYF.

The gene calls are TRBV20-1 and TRBJ2-1; 7 positions agree with TRBD1. Germline CDR1 and CDR2: DFQATT and SNEGSKA (reference sequence). With V trimmed by 6 bases and J by 4 bases, 6 bases remained unmatched. The CDR3 contains 13 residues. This CDR3 is CSARGTAYNEQFF. For the CDR3, the DNA is TGCAGTGCAAGGGGGACAGCTTACAATGAGCAGTTCTTC.

Only a few counts were recorded for this clonotype. The V gene is TRBV6-1, the J gene TRBJ2-7, with TRBD2 matching over 7 bases. The CDR3 is 14 residues long. V was pared by 4 bases and J by 2 bases, with 5 bases of the junction left unmatched. Germline CDR1 and CDR2: MNHNS and SASEGT. CDR3 amino acids: CASSGLADAYEQYF. Written as DNA, the CDR3 is TGTGCCAGCAGTGGTCTAGCGGATGCCTACGAGCAGTACTTC.

This clonotype was detected many times. The V call is TRBV7-2, the J call TRBJ1-5; D is undetermined. The CDR3 is made up of 13 amino acids. CDR1 SGHTA and CDR2 FQGNSA come from the germline V gene. The V end was cut by 1 base, the J end by 4 bases, with 5 bases between. The CDR3 coding sequence is TGTGCCAGCAGCTTAGGGTGGAATCAGCCCCAGCATTTT. As protein: CASSLGWNQPQHF. Complete variable domain (other parts from reference TRBV7-2 and TRBJ1-5): GAGVSQSPSNKVTEKGKDVELRCDPISGHTALYWYRQSLGQGLEFLIYFQGNSAPDKSGLPSDRFSAERTGGSVSTLTIQRTQQEDSAVYLCASSLGWNQPQHFGDGTRLSIL.

The rearrangement joins TRBV18 to TRBJ1-1, with D hard to call. This CDR3 is 14 amino acids long. Germline CDR1 is KGHSH and CDR2 is LQKENI. The V and J ends lost 3 bases and 0 bases respectively, with 8 bases between them. DNA for the CDR3: TGTGCCAGCTCACCGGCGGCCTTGAACACTGAAGCTTTCTTT. The encoded protein is CASSPAALNTEAFF.

The chain couples TRBV7-8 to TRBJ2-2, with 8 bases matching TRBD2. The CDR3 is 15 amino acids. V gave up 1 base and J gave up 4 bases; unmatched junction bases: 2. Germline V gene data show CDR1 as SGHVS and CDR2 as FQNEAQ. The DNA for the CDR3 is TGTGCCAGCAGCTTAGGACTAGCGAGCACCGGGGAGCTGTTTTTT. As protein: CASSLGLASTGELFF.

This chain links TRBV28 with TRBJ2-4; tentative D call: TRBD1 (6 bases). Between the trimmed V and J ends, which lost 7 bases and 4 bases, there was a span of 17 bases. CDR1 and CDR2 (germline): MDHEN, SYDVKM. The CDR3 runs to 15 residues. The CDR3 nucleotides are TGTGCCAGCACCATACTTCAAGGGGGAAAAAACATTCAGTACTTC. It codes for CASTILQGGKNIQYF.

In its sample, this clonotype was seen many times. The chain combines TRBV12-3 or TRBV12-4 with TRBJ1-1; TRBD1 matches 8 bases. The CDR3 extends over 15 amino acids. The trim removed 3 bases at V and 4 bases at J, leaving 7 bases unmatched. In DNA form, the CDR3 reads TGTGCCAGCAGTTTGAGGACAGGGAGACTCACTGAAGCTTTCTTT. Residues: CASSLRTGRLTEAFF.

The gene calls are TRBV20-1 and TRBJ2-5; no clear D gene. The CDR3 is 10 residues long. From germline, CDR1 is DFQATT and CDR2 SNEGSKA (reference sequence). Trimming cost V 5 bases and J 7 bases, with 8 bases left between them. The CDR3 DNA is TGCAGTGCTGGGTTGGGGACCCAGTACTTC. Its translation is CSAGLGTQYF.

Here the CDR3 DNA reads TGTGCCAGCAGTGACCCGGGAGGGCCGATATACACCGGGGAGCTGTTTTTT. Residues: CASSDPGGPIYTGELFF. J is TRBJ2-2 and V is TRBV2; TRBD2 matches 8 bases. The J segment lost 3 bases and the V segment lost 3 bases, leaving 9 bases of the junction unmatched. The CDR3 runs 17 residues. Germline CDR1 is SNHLY and CDR2 is FYNNEI.

This clonotype was seen ten or more times. The V call is TRBV4-2, the J call TRBJ2-2, with D unclear. The V gene lost 4 bases and the J gene lost 2 bases, with 8 bases spanning the gap. CDR3 length equals 14 residues. Germline CDR1 and CDR2: LGHNA and YNFKEQ. CDR3 sequence (DNA): TGTGCCAGCAGCCCGGAGATAAACACCGGGGAGCTGTTTTTT. This encodes CASSPEINTGELFF.

CDR3: CASSERLTGSGYTF. The CDR3 coding sequence is TGTGCCAGCAGTGAAAGGCTAACAGGGAGTGGCTACACCTTC. The V gene is TRBV2, the J gene TRBJ1-2, with D possibly being TRBD1 (6 bases). The V gene lost 2 bases and the J gene lost 7 bases, with 14 bases spanning the gap. Germline V gene data show CDR1 as SNHLY and CDR2 as FYNNEI. The CDR3 consists of 14 residues.

In DNA, the CDR3 is TGTGCCACCAGTGGGTTTGGCGGGAGGAGCTCCTACAATGAGCAGTTCTTC. It codes for CATSGFGGRSSYNEQFF. The chain couples TRBV24-1 to TRBJ2-1; TRBD2 aligns across 8 bases. The J segment lost 0 bases and the V segment lost 5 bases, leaving 8 bases of the junction unmatched. The CDR3 contains 17 residues. Germline V lookup: CDR1 KGHDR, CDR2 SFDVKD.

This clonotype was seen ten or more times. The CDR3 region is CASSRTTTGTGELFF. Written as DNA, the CDR3 is TGTGCCAGCAGTCGCACCACTACAGGGACCGGGGAGCTGTTTTTT. The chain recombines TRBV6-1 with TRBJ2-2, with a possible D match to TRBD1 (6 bases). Trimming removed 5 bases at V and 5 bases at J, with 15 bases between. The length of the CDR3 is 15 residues. Per the germline V gene, CDR1 is MNHNS and CDR2 is SASEGT.

There are many counts of this clonotype. J is TRBJ2-3 and V is TRBV10-3; D perhaps matches TRBD1 (5 bases). The germline gives CDR1 ENHRY, CDR2 SYGVKD. The ends were cut back, 2 bases at V and 7 bases at J, with 13 bases in the middle. The length of the CDR3 is 14 residues. The CDR3 protein is CAISEPGAFNTQYF. CDR3 DNA: TGTGCCATCAGTGAGCCTGGGGCCTTTAATACGCAGTATTTT.